This TCR beta chain was recorded in a study of OX40 agonist ivuxolimab in advanced cancers. Findings and limits, study-wide: A proportion of nonresponders additionally exhibited low normalized T-cell clonal expansion.

The junction had 3 bases not matched to a gene; V was cut back by 5 bases and J by 9 bases. This CDR3 region has 12 residues. Germline lookup yields CDR1 MNHEY and CDR2 SMNVEV (reference sequence). Worth noting for this clone: Antigen specificity is unknown.

Patients were ineligible given autoimmune disease history or systemic immunosuppression. TCRdb's copy holds only in-frame clones and misses some; the assay was immunoSEQ multiplex PCR. Of almost 15,000 clones listed, nearly 80% are singletons. The receptor was derived from an adult with an advanced solid tumor such as melanoma, head and neck, liver or kidney cancer. The source material was CD4+ or CD8+ T cells sorted from blood, sampled in a trial of the OX40 agonist ivuxolimab. This chain uses TRBV27 with TRBJ2-3, with 9 bases matching TRBD2. The CDR3 reads CASSPSGGTQYF. DNA of the CDR3: TGTGCCAGCAGTCCGAGCGGGGGGACGCAGTATTTT.